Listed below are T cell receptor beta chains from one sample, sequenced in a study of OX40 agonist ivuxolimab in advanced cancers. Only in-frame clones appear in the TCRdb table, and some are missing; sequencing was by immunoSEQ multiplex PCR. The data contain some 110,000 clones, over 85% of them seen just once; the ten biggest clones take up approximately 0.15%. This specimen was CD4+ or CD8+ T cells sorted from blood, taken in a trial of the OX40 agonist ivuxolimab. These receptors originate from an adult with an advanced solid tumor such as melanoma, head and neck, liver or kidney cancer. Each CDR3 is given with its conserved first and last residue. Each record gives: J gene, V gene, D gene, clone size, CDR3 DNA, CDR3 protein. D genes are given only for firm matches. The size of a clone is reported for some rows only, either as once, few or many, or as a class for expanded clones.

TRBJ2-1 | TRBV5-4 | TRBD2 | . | TGTGCCAGCAGTTCTCCGGGACTAGGTCAGGGCGAGCAGTTCTTC | CASSSPGLGQGEQFF
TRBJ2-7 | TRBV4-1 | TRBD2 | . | TGCGCCAGCAGCCCGAACCCCGCTAGCGGGGCCTACGAGCAGTACTTC | CASSPNPASGAYEQYF
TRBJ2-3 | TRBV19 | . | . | TGTGCCAGTAGTATGTCTGGGGCAGATACGCAGTATTTT | CASSMSGADTQYF
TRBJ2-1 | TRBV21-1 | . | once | TGTGCCAGCAGCAAAAGAGGGAATGAGCAGTTCTTC | CASSKRGNEQFF
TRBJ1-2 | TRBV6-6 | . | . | TGTGCCGGCAGTTACTCATCGGCAGGGAAGGATAGAGGCTACACCTTC | CAGSYSSAGKDRGYTF
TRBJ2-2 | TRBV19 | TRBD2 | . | TGTGCCGGGGGGGACGGGGAGCTGTTTTTT | CAGGDGELFF
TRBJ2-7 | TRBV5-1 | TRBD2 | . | TGCGCCAGCAGGGGGACTAGCGGTTCCGGGGAGCAGTACTTC | CASRGTSGSGEQYF
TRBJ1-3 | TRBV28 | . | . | TGTGCCAGCAGAGAGCCTACAGGCTCTGGAAACACCATATATTTT | CASREPTGSGNTIYF
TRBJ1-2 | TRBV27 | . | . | TGTGCCACCTTCCGTGGCGGCTACACCTTC | CATFRGGYTF
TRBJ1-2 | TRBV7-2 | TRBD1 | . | TGTGCCAGCAGCCCAACCCCGGGACAGGGCTATGGCTACACCTTC | CASSPTPGQGYGYTF
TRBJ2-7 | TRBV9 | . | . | TGTGCCAGCAGCGTAGGTAGGGACGCCGCCTACGAGCAGTACTTC | CASSVGRDAAYEQYF
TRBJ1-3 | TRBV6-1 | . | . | TGTGCCAGCAGTGAAATGGGGGGCTCTGGAAACACCATATATTTT | CASSEMGGSGNTIYF
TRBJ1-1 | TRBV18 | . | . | TGTGCCAGCTCCCCTAAATTGAACACTGAAGCTTTCTTT | CASSPKLNTEAFF
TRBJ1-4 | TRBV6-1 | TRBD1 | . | TGTGCCAGCAGGGGGACGACAGGGGTGTTTGGAAAACTGTTTTTT | CASRGTTGVFGKLFF
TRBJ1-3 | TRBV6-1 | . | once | TGTGCCAGCAGTGAAGCGCAGGGGCCAGTAATACTACCTGGAAACACCATATATTTT | CASSEAQGPVILPGNTIYF
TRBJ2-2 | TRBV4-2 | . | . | TGTGCCAGCAGCCCGCACTGGACTGGTTCGAACACCGGGGAGCTGTTTTTT | CASSPHWTGSNTGELFF
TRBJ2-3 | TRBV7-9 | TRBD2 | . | TGTGCCAGCAGCTTAGGATGGCGGGGGGGCACAGATACGCAGTATTTT | CASSLGWRGGTDTQYF
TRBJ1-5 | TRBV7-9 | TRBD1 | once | TGTGCCAGCAGCTTAGGCACAGGGGCGGGCCAGCCCCAGCATTTT | CASSLGTGAGQPQHF
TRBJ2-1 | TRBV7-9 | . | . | TGTGCCAGCAGCTTAGTAGTGGCGGTGGGGCACAATGAGCAGTTCTTC | CASSLVVAVGHNEQFF
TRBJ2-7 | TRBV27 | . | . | TGTGCCTCCGGCCAGGACTACCGCTACGAGCAGTACTTC | CASGQDYRYEQYF
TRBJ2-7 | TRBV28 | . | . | TGTGCCAGCAGTTTGGGGTCGGACTGGGAGCAGTACTTC | CASSLGSDWEQYF
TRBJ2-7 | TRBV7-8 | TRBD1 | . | TGTGCCAGCAGCCCCAGCACGGGACAGGTCTCGAGGGAGCAGTACTTC | CASSPSTGQVSREQYF
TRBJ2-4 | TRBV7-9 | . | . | TGTGCCAGCAGTTTCGAACAGGGCCCCGTAAACATTCAGTACTTC | CASSFEQGPVNIQYF
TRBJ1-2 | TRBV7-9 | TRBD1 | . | TGTGCCAGCAGCTTATATCCTCGGGACAGGGGGAACTATGGCTACACCTTC | CASSLYPRDRGNYGYTF
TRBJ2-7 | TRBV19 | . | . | TGTGCCAGTAGCACCTCCGGGGCCGAGCAGTACTTC | CASSTSGAEQYF
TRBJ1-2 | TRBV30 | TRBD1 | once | TGTGCCTGGAGTAAGGGACAGGATAACTATGGCTACACCTTC | CAWSKGQDNYGYTF
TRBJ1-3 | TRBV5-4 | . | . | TGTGCCAGCAGCTTGGCCGAGGGAGCTGGAAACACCATATATTTT | CASSLAEGAGNTIYF
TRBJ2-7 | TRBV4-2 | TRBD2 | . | TGTGCCAGCAGCCAAGACGCTAGCGGGGGGGTGGGAGAGCAGTACTTC | CASSQDASGGVGEQYF
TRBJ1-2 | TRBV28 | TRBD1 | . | TGTGCCAGCAATATACAGGGGGTCTATGGCTACACCTTC | CASNIQGVYGYTF
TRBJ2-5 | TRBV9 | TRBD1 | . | TGTGCCAGCAGCTCTCCCGGGACAGGAGGACAAGAGACCCAGTACTTC | CASSSPGTGGQETQYF
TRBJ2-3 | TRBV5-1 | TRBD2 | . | TGCGCCAGCAGCTTGGGGTGGACTAGCGGGAGGGCCGCAGATACGCAGTATTTT | CASSLGWTSGRAADTQYF
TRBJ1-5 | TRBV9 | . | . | TGTGCCAGCAGCGAGGGAACAGGTTACAATCAGCCCCAGCATTTT | CASSEGTGYNQPQHF
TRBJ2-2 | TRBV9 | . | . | TGTGCCAGCAGCGTACTCGGTAACACCGGGGAGCTGTTTTTT | CASSVLGNTGELFF
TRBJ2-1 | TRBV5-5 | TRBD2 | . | TGTGCCAGCAGCTTCAGCGGACTAGCGGGGGCAAACAATGAGCAGTTCTTC | CASSFSGLAGANNEQFF
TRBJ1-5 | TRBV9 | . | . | TGTGCCAGCAGCCCGGGGGGATTAAGCAATCAGCCCCAGCATTTT | CASSPGGLSNQPQHF
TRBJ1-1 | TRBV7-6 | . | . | TGTGCCAGCAGCCGCTTGAACACTGAAGCTTTCTTT | CASSRLNTEAFF
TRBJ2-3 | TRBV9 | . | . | TGTGCCAGCAGCGTCGGTCTAGCCTCAGATACGCAGTATTTT | CASSVGLASDTQYF
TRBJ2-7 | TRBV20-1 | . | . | TGCAGTGCTAGTCGTATAAACGAGCAGTACTTC | CSASRINEQYF
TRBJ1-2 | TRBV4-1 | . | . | TGCGCCAGCAGCCAAGATCCGGCCGGATCCTCCTATGGCTACACCTTC | CASSQDPAGSSYGYTF